These 9 T cell receptor beta chains share one sample of origin, sequenced in a study of PD-1 blockade in classical Hodgkin lymphoma. Sequencing used immunoSEQ multiplex PCR; TCRdb keeps in-frame clones, though not all of them. The data contain over 50,000 clones, around 90% of them singletons. Time point here: cycle 4 day 1 (C4D1), after less than 7 weeks of nivolumab. All trial patients relapsed after autologous stem cell transplantation. The sample here was peripheral blood mononuclear cells (PBMCs), taken before the fourth cycle of nivolumab. These receptors were taken from a human donor with classical Hodgkin lymphoma.

This chain links TRBV6-1 with TRBJ1-3, with D possibly TRBD1 on 5 matching bases. CDR1 and CDR2 from the germline V gene are MNHNS and SASEGT. The CDR3 is 14 amino acids. The V end lost 7 bases, the J end lost 6 bases, and 16 bases lay between the germline ends. CDR3 amino acids: CASKGAAQENTIYF. For the CDR3, the DNA is TGTGCCAGCAAAGGGGCAGCTCAGGAAAACACCATATATTTT.

The chain carries TRBV4-1 and TRBJ1-2, with D tentatively TRBD1 (6 bases). Looked up from germline, CDR1 is MGHRA and CDR2 is YSYEKL. V gave up 0 bases and J gave up 4 bases, with 15 bases separating them. This CDR3 has 16 residues. The CDR3 DNA is TGCGCCAGCAGCCAAGATCGCGTAGGGGGGTTCTATGGCTACACCTTC. Translation gives CASSQDRVGGFYGYTF.

A remark on this clone: At one boundary the junction diverges from the germline segment, which might be a read error. The chain links TRBV2 to TRBJ2-1; 11 bases fit TRBD2. CDR1 and CDR2 (germline): SNHLY, FYNNEI. This CDR3 has 17 amino acids. CDR3 DNA: TGTGCCAGCAGACAGGGGACTAGCGGAACTTCCTACAATGGGCAGTTCTTC. Encoded protein: CASRQGTSGTSYNGQFF. The entire variable domain, with the rest obtained from reference TRBV2 and TRBJ2-1, is as follows: EPEVTQTPSHQVTQMGQEVILRCVPISNHLYFYWYRQILGQKVEFLVSFYNNEISEKSEIFDDQFSVERPDGSNFTLKIRSTKLEDSAMYFCASRQGTSGTSYNGQFFGPGTRLTVL.

The genes are TRBV5-1 and TRBJ2-7; possible D gene TRBD2, 6 bases. V was clipped by 1 base and J by 1 base, with 12 bases between them. This CDR3 is 15 amino acids long. Germline CDR1 and CDR2: SGHRS and YFSETQ. CDR3 DNA sequence: TGCGCCAGCAGCTTGTTACGGGAGTCATCCTACGAGCAGTACTTC. Its translation is CASSLLRESSYEQYF.

The chain combines TRBV29-1 with TRBJ1-1; perhaps TRBD1 as D (5 bases). V lost 5 bases and J lost 0, with 16 bases in between. This CDR3 region has 15 residues. The germline CDR1 and CDR2 sequences are SQVTM and ANQGSEA. The DNA of the CDR3 is TGCAGCGTTCTTCTTCTGGGGACGGTGAACACTGAAGCTTTCTTT. Translated: CSVLLLGTVNTEAFF.

This clone has more than one count but fewer than ten. The chain joins TRBV7-9 to TRBJ2-3, with D hard to call. The CDR3 length is 13 residues. The V gene's germline CDR1 is SEHNR and CDR2 FQNEAQ (reference sequence). The V end was cut by 5 bases, the J end by 3 bases, with 9 bases between. Here the CDR3 reads CASSASGTDTQYF. The DNA for the CDR3 is TGTGCCAGCAGCGCTAGTGGGACAGATACGCAGTATTTT.

This clone appeared once. The chain recombines TRBV5-1 with TRBJ1-4; D not certain. The CDR3 is 16 residues long. The germline V gene has CDR1 SGHRS and CDR2 YFSETQ. V was shortened by 0 bases and J by 3 bases, with 12 bases between the two germline ends. DNA for the CDR3: TGCGCCAGCAGCTTGGGGGTGGGAGCTTCTAATGAAAAACTGTTTTTT. Translating it yields CASSLGVGASNEKLFF.

V is TRBV2 and J is TRBJ1-1; the D is unclear. This CDR3 comprises 17 residues. V lost 2 bases to trimming and J lost 4 bases, with 20 bases between them. In germline, CDR1 is SNHLY, CDR2 FYNNEI. The CDR3 nucleotides are TGTGCCAGCAGTGAAAGACACCAAACCCAAGGGCGCACTGAAGCTTTCTTT. This translates into CASSERHQTQGRTEAFF. Full variable domain (missing parts from reference TRBV2 and TRBJ1-1): EPEVTQTPSHQVTQMGQEVILRCVPISNHLYFYWYRQILGQKVEFLVSFYNNEISEKSEIFDDQFSVERPDGSNFTLKIRSTKLEDSAMYFCASSERHQTQGRTEAFFGQGTRLTVV.

The chain joins TRBV19 to TRBJ2-1; 14 nucleotides line up with TRBD2. V gave up 6 bases and J gave up 2 bases; unmatched junction bases: 6. The CDR3 totals 17 residues. Germline V gene lookup returns CDR1 LNHDA and CDR2 SQIVND (reference sequence). CDR3 nucleotides: TGTGCCAGTAGCTGGACTAGCGGGGGGCCAACCTACAATGAGCAGTTCTTC. Translating it yields CASSWTSGGPTYNEQFF.